The 9 T cell receptor beta chains presented below share a single source sample, sequenced in a study of cytomegalovirus exposure and HLA in healthy donors. PCR employed 60 Vbeta and 13 Jbeta primers. Using immunoSEQ multiplex PCR, the repertoire was profiled, and TCRdb retains in-frame clones only, with some absent. The data contain some 130,000 clones, around 78% of them singletons. The sequenced material came from PBMCs. The receptors come from a woman aged 40 to 50 in good health and CMV-seronegative.

The CDR3 loop reads CASHQGSDYGYTF. The CDR3 DNA reads as TGTGCCAGCCATCAGGGGTCCGACTATGGCTACACCTTC. This rearrangement joins TRBV27 to TRBJ1-2; perhaps TRBD1 as D (6 bases). Germline CDR1 is MNHEY and CDR2 is SMNVEV (reference sequence). CDR3 length: 13 amino acids. V was shortened by 8 bases and J by 3 bases, with 13 bases between the two germline ends.

As for this clone: A read error may account for a junction end that differs from germline. The chain couples TRBV30 to TRBJ2-4; D gene ambiguous. Germline V gene data show CDR1 as GTSNPN and CDR2 as SVGIG (reference sequence). CDR3 length: 12 residues. The CDR3 coding sequence is TGTGCCTGGAGTGCATTCGAAAACAGTCAGTACTTC. Protein sequence: CAWSAFENSQYF.

The rearrangement uses TRBV19 and TRBJ2-5; 11 bases align to TRBD2. The DNA end is more similar to TRBJ2-7, so the J call may be wrong. The CDR3 extends over 15 amino acids. Germline V lookup: CDR1 LNHDA, CDR2 SQIVND (reference sequence). In DNA form, the CDR3 reads TGTGCCAGTAGTATGACTAGCGGGGTTGACTACGAGCAGTACTTC. It specifies CASSMTSGVDYEQYF.

The chain has TRBV6-1 and TRBJ2-7; 8 bases are a match to TRBD1. The CDR3 is made up of 13 amino acids. J gave up 6 bases and V 7 bases, and 8 bases lay outside the gene matches. Germline CDR1 MNHNS, CDR2 SASEGT. The chain's CDR3 is CASTGTGNSEQYF. The CDR3 DNA reads TGTGCCAGCACGGGGACAGGTAATTCCGAGCAGTACTTC.

The chain joins TRBV5-1 to TRBJ1-1, with D possibly being TRBD1 (5 bases). The length of the CDR3 is 14 residues. CDR1 and CDR2 (germline): SGHRS, YFSETQ. V lost 0 bases, J lost 1 base, and 7 bases lay in between. In nucleotides, the CDR3 is TGCGCCAGCAGCTTGGCGACAGCGAACACTGAAGCTTTCTTT. It is translated as CASSLATANTEAFF.

The V call is TRBV7-3, the J call TRBJ2-3; TRBD2 might be the D (6 bases). Trimming pared 4 bases from V and 5 bases from J, leaving 10 bases between. The germline V gene has CDR1 SGHTA and CDR2 FQGTGA. The CDR3 covers 13 residues. The CDR3 DNA follows: TGTGCCAGCAGCTCACGCGGGGAAGATACGCAGTATTTT. Translating gives CASSSRGEDTQYF.

The rearrangement joins TRBV7-3 to TRBJ2-3; D not resolved. Looked up from germline, CDR1 is SGHTA and CDR2 is FQGTGA. Trimming left V 5 bases short and J 3 bases short, with 18 bases between. The CDR3 is made up of 16 amino acids. CDR3 coding DNA: TGTGCCAGCAGCCAGAATGCCCGGGTTGGAACAGATACGCAGTATTTT. This encodes CASSQNARVGTDTQYF.

This clone was observed once. The chain carries TRBV11-3 and TRBJ1-1, with D possibly being TRBD1 (5 bases). V was cut by 3 bases and J by 1 base, with 6 bases left in between. Germline V lookup: CDR1 SGHNT, CDR2 YENEEA. The CDR3 has 13 amino acids. The CDR3 protein is CASSLGQNTEAFF. Written as DNA, the CDR3 is TGTGCCAGCAGCTTGGGGCAGAACACTGAAGCTTTCTTT.

The V gene is TRBV6-5, the J gene TRBJ1-1; TRBD1 agrees at 8 bases. Germline assignment: CDR1 MNHEY and CDR2 SVGAGI. There are 14 residues in the CDR3. Trimming took 0 bases from V and 10 from J; bases not matched to a gene: 7. CDR3 in amino acids: CASSYSRTGLRAFF. The CDR3 nucleotides are TGTGCCAGCAGTTACTCCCGGACAGGGTTGAGAGCTTTCTTT.